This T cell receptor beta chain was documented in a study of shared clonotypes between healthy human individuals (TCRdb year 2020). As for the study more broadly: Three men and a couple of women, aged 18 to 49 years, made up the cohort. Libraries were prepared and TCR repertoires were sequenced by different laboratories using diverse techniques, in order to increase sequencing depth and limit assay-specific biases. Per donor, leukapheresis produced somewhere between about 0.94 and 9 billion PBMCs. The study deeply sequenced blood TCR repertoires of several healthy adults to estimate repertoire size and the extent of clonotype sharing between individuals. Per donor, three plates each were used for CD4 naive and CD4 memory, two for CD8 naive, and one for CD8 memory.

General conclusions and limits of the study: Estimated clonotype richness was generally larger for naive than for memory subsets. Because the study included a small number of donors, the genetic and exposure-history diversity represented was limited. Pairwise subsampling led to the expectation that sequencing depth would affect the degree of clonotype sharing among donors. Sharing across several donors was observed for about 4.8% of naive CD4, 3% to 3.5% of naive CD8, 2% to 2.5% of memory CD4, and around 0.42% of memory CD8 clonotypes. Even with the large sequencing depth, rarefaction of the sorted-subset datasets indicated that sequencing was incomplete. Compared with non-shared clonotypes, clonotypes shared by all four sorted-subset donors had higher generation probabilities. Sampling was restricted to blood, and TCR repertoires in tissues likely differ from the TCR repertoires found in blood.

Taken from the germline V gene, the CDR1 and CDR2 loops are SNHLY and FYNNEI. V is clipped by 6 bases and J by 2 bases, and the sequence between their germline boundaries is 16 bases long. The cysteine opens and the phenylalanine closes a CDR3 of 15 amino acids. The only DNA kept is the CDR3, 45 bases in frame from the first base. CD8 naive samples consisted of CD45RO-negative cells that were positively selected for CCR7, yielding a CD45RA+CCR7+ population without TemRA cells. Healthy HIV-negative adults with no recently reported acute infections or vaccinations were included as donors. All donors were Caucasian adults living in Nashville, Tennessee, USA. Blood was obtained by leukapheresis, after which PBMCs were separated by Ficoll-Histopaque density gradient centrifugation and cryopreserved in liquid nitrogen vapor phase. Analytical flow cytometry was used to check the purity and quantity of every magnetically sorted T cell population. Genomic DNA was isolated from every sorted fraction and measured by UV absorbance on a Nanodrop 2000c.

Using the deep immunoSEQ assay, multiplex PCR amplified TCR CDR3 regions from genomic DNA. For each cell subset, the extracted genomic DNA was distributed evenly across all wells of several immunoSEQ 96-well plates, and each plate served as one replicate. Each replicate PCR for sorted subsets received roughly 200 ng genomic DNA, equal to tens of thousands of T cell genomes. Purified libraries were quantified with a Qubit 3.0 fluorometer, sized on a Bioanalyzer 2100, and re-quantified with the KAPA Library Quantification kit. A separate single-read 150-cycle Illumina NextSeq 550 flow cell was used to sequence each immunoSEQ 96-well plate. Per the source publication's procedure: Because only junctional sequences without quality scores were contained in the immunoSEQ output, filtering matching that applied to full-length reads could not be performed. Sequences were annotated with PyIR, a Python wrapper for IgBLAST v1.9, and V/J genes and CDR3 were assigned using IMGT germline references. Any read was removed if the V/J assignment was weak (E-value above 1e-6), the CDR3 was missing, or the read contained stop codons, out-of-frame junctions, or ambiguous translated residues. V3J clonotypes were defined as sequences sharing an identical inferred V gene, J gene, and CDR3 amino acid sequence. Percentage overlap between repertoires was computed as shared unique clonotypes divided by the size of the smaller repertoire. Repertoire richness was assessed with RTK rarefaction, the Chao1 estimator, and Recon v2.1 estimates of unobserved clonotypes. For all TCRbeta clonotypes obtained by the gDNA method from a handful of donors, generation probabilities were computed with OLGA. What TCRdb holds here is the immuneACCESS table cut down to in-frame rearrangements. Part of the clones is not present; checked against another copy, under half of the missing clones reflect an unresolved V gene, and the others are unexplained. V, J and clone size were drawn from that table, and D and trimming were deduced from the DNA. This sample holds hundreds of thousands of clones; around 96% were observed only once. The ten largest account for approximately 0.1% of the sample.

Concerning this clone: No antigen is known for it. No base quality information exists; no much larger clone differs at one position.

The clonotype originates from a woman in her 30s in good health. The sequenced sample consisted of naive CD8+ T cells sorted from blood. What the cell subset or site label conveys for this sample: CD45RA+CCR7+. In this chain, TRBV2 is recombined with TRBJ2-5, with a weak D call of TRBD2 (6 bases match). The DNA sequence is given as TGTGCCAGCAGCGCCGACCGCGGACTACAAGAGACCCAGTACTTC. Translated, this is CASSADRGLQETQYF.